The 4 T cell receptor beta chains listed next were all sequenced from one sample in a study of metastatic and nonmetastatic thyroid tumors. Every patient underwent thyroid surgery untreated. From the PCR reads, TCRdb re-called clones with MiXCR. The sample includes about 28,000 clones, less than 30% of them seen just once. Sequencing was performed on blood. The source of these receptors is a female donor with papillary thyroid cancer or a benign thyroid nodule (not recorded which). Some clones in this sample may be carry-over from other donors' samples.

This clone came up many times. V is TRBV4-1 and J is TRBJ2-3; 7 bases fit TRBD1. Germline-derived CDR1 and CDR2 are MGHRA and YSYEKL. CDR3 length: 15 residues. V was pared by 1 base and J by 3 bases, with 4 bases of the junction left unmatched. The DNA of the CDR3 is TGCGCCAGCAGCCAAGCCGACAGGGATACAGATACGCAGTATTTT. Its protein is CASSQADRDTDTQYF.

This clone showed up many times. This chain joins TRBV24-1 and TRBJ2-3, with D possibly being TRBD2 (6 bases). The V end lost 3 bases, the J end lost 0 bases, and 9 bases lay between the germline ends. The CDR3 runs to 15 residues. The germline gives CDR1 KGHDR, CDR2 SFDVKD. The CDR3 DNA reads TGTGCCACCAGTGATCGGGGGACTAGCACAGATACGCAGTATTTT. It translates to CATSDRGTSTDTQYF.

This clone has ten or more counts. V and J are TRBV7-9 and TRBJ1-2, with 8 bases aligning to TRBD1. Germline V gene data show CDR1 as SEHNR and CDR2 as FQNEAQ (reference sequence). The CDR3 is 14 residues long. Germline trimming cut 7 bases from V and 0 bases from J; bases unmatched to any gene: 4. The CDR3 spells CASIQGAANYGYTF. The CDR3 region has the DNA TGTGCCAGCATTCAGGGGGCGGCTAACTATGGCTACACCTTC.

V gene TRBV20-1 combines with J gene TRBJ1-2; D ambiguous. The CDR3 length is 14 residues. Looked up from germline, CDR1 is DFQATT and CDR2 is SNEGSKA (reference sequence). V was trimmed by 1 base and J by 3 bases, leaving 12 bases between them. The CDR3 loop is CSARALPGDYGYTF. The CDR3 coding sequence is TGCAGTGCTAGAGCCTTACCGGGAGACTATGGCTACACCTTC.